This T cell receptor beta chain comes out of a study of radiation and T cells in renal cell carcinoma. The time point denotes: blood 2 weeks post-SBRT. Treatment in this sample: 15 Gy SBRT to primary tumor, nephrectomy 4 weeks later. The patient's renal cell carcinoma had clear cell pathology. The repertoire was sequenced with immunoSEQ multiplex PCR; TCRdb's copy has only in-frame clones and lacks some. The sample carries 160,000 or so clones, 87% recorded once. Trimming stripped 3 bases from V and 7 bases from J, with 12 bases between. The CDR3 consists of 13 residues. In germline, CDR1 is LNHDA, CDR2 SQIVND (reference sequence). Study results and caveats: In blood, top tumor clones expanded by 2 weeks, shrinking by 4.

As for this clone: Its antigen is unknown.

This receptor was taken from a woman aged 45-60 years with renal cell carcinoma. This sample comprised blood, obtained from a patient whose treatment included radiotherapy and nephrectomy. The V gene is TRBV19, the J gene TRBJ1-2; no firm D call. CDR3 in DNA: TGTGCCAGTAGTATTTTAGGTAGCTCTGGCTACACCTTC. It codes for CASSILGSSGYTF.